This TCR beta chain was retrieved from a study of CD8+ T cells in alopecia areata. Study summary: Grafts of skin from C3H/HeJ donors aged about 6-12 months with spontaneous alopecia went to female C3H/HeJ mice aged 7-10 weeks.

Sorting of pooled cutaneous lymph node cells was based on CD4, CD8alpha, NKG2D, NKG2ACE and other markers. Only a few counts were recorded for this clone. Its antigen is unidentified. Each gene name is a mouse one. From the germline J gene comes the end of the CDR3, since the read stops 4 residues before it. As the sequencing template, cDNA was produced by extracting RNA and reverse transcribing it. Only in-frame clones appear in the TCRdb table, and some are missing; sequencing was by immunoSEQ multiplex PCR. Sampling found 270,000 or so clones, none seen once. V shed 1 base, J shed 1 base, and the junction held 4 bases outside the gene matches. This CDR3 contains 17 residues. Germline loops: CDR1 NSQYPW, CDR2 LRSPGD (reference sequence). Study-level points and caveats: Against the mouse data, patients shared TCRs less clearly, possibly for HLA reasons. Clonality in lesional scalp, especially alopecia totalis/universalis, exceeded that of normal scalp. Normal skin's resident alphabeta T cells are sequenced alongside lesional scalp T cells.

The chain couples TRBV1 to TRBJ2-7; 13 bases line up with TRBD2. The receptor comes from a C3H/HeJ mouse with alopecia areata. MHC haplotype of the strain: H2-k. Source material: CD4+ T cells sorted from a lymph node. The covered CDR3 bases are TGCACCTGCAGTGCAGGGACTGGGGGGGCGCTTTCCTAT. It yields the protein CTCSAGTGGALSY. The entire CDR3 protein is CTCSAGTGGALSYEQYF.